This TCR beta chain came from a study of cytomegalovirus exposure and HLA in healthy donors. Study-level findings and limits: One variant, a missense change in DCLRE1C, was linked in a later analysis to TCR beta V- and J-gene trimming. For presence/absence analyses, sequencing depth was assumed to be roughly uniform across donors. Investigators reported 150 to 200 TCR beta chains as tied to cytomegalovirus. In vitro, a few CMV-associated chains proved specific for CMV antigens.

The study ran its PCR with 60 Vbeta and 13 Jbeta primers. Assay used: immunoSEQ multiplex PCR; TCRdb lists only in-frame clones, some missing. Altogether around 160,000 clones are present, around 75% being singletons, with the ten largest covering 4% to 5%. A remark on this clone: Its target is not known.

V lost 8 bases to trimming and J lost 4 bases, with 17 bases between them. Germline V gene data show CDR1 as PRHDT and CDR2 as FYEKMQ (reference sequence). The CDR3 sequence is 14 residues long. Sample: PBMCs. The chain uses TRBV13 and TRBJ2-5; D might be TRBD2 (6 bases). This TCR was sampled from a young man in good health and CMV-seropositive. This CDR3 reads CASRIGGRSETQYF. The CDR3 DNA reads as TGTGCCAGCCGGATCGGAGGGCGGTCAGAGACCCAGTACTTC.